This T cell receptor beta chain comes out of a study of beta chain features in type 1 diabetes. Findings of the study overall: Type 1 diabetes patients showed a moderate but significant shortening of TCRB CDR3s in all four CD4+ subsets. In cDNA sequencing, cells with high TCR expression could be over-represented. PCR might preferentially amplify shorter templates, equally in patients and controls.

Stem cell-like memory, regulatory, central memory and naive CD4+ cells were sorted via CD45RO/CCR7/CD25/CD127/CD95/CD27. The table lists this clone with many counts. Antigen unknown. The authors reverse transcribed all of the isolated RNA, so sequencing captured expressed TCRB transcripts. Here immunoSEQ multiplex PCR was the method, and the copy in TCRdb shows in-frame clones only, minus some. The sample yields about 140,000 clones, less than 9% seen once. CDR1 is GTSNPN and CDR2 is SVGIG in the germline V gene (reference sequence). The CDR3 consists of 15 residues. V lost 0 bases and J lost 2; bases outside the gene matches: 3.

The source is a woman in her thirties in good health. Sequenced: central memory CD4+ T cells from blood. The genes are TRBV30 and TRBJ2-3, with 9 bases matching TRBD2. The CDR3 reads CAWSVTSGFTDTQYF. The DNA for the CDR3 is TGTGCCTGGAGTGTAACTAGCGGGTTCACAGATACGCAGTATTTT. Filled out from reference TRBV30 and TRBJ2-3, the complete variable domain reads SQTIHQWPATLVQPVGSPLSLECTVEGTSNPNLYWYRQAAGRGLQLLFYSVGIGQISSEVPQNLSASRPQDRQFILSSKKLLLSDSGFYLCAWSVTSGFTDTQYFGPGTRLTVL.